This TCR beta chain is from a study of T cell changes during pregnancy in multiple sclerosis. Produced via immunoSEQ multiplex PCR; TCRdb's table is partial and in-frame only. The table has some 30,000 clones, about nine tenths seen once. Germline-derived CDR1 and CDR2 are LNHDA and SQIVND (reference sequence). CDR3 length: 16 amino acids. Trimming removed 5 bases at V and 7 bases at J, with 20 bases between. The receptor was derived from a female donor with multiple sclerosis, enrolled in a pregnancy study. This chain joins TRBV19 and TRBJ1-4; tentatively, D is TRBD1 (6 bases). The material was CD8+ T cells from peripheral blood mononuclear cells, obtained in the second trimester of pregnancy. CDR3 protein: CASSLSGGLGPEKLFF. The CDR3 nucleotides are TGTGCCAGTAGTTTATCCGGGGGGCTTGGTCCTGAAAAACTGTTTTTT. The full variable domain, rest sourced from reference TRBV19 and TRBJ1-4, is DGGITQSPKYLFRKEGQNVTLSCEQNLNHDAMYWYRQDPGQGLRLIYYSQIVNDFQKGDIAEGYSVSREKKESFPLTVTSAQKNPTAFYLCASSLSGGLGPEKLFFGSGTQLSVL.